A selection of T cell receptor beta chains follows, all from one sample in a study of CD8 T cells in ankylosing spondylitis. In TCRdb, the 5' RACE reads were re-called with MiXCR into one record per CDR3 protein. The sample includes around 220,000 distinct CDR3 sequences, about 16% seen only once; the top ten take approximately 42%. Sample: blood, either unsorted or a sorted T cell fraction (not recorded which). These receptors all stem from a male donor with ankylosing spondylitis. Each CDR3 is given with its conserved first and last residue. D genes are given only for firm matches. Size tells how often a clone was seen (once, few, many) or the class of an expanded clone, and some rows leave it out.

v_gene	d_gene	abundance	j_gene	CDR3aa	CDR3nt
TRBV13	NA	NA	TRBJ2-7	CASSSSRADEQYF	TGTGCCAGCAGCTCAAGCAGGGCGGACGAGCAGTACTTC
TRBV5-6	TRBD1	few	TRBJ1-1	CASSYRQGARAGTEAFF	TGTGCCAGCAGCTATCGACAGGGGGCACGAGCGGGCACTGAAGCTTTCTTT
TRBV2	NA	NA	TRBJ2-7	CASRDPMNNAYEQYF	TGTGCCAGCCGGGACCCCATGAACAATGCCTACGAGCAGTACTTC
TRBV19	NA	NA	TRBJ2-3	CASRGGRRLYF	TGTGCCAGTAGGGGGGGCCGCAGGTTGTATTTT
TRBV29-1	NA	many	TRBJ2-7	CSVLGGKMEQYF	TGCAGCGTCCTGGGTGGCAAAATGGAGCAGTACTTC
TRBV20-1	NA	few	TRBJ2-7	CSARPTGHPYEQYF	TGCAGTGCTAGACCCACGGGACACCCCTACGAGCAGTACTTC
TRBV30	TRBD1	NA	TRBJ1-5	CAWSAGRQGDDQPQHF	TGTGCCTGGAGCGCAGGACGACAGGGGGACGATCAGCCCCAGCATTTT
TRBV28	TRBD1	NA	TRBJ2-5	CATKRDSTQETQYF	TGTGCCACGAAAAGGGACAGCACGCAAGAGACCCAGTACTTC
TRBV7-2	NA	NA	TRBJ2-3	CASSSGLDTQYF	TGTGCCAGCAGCTCGGGATTGGATACGCAGTATTTT
TRBV10-3	TRBD2	many	TRBJ2-3	CAISELAGDTDTQYF	TGTGCCATCAGTGAACTAGCGGGGGACACAGATACGCAGTATTTT
TRBV12-3/TRBV12-4	TRBD2	NA	TRBJ2-1	CASSSLGLAGYNEQFF	TGTGCCAGCAGTTCCCTCGGACTAGCTGGATACAATGAGCAGTTCTTC
TRBV9	NA	few	TRBJ2-3	CASSVGTSSTDTQYF	TGTGCCAGCAGCGTAGGTACAAGTAGCACAGATACGCAGTATTTT
TRBV25-1	NA	few	TRBJ2-1	CASSESASLSYNEQFF	TGTGCCAGCAGTGAATCGGCCTCCCTCTCCTACAATGAGCAGTTCTTC
TRBV27	TRBD2	NA	TRBJ2-2	CASQTSGTTGELFF	TGTGCCAGCCAGACTAGCGGGACCACCGGGGAGCTGTTTTTT
TRBV4-1	TRBD1	few	TRBJ1-1	CASSQQPGQGMNTEAFF	TGCGCCAGCAGCCAACAACCGGGACAGGGGATGAACACTGAAGCTTTCTTT
TRBV29-1	NA	NA	TRBJ1-2	CSAGTTSNYGYTF	TGCAGCGCCGGGACCACCTCGAACTATGGCTACACCTTC
TRBV11-1	TRBD2	many	TRBJ2-1	CASSPVGLAVYNEQFF	TGTGCCAGCAGCCCGGTGGGACTAGCGGTGTACAATGAGCAGTTCTTC
TRBV7-9	NA	few	TRBJ2-1	CASSSNKIPDHEQFF	TGTGCCAGCAGCTCCAACAAAATTCCCGACCATGAGCAGTTCTTC
TRBV29-1	TRBD1	few	TRBJ2-7	CSVVRTGGYEQYF	TGCAGCGTCGTGAGGACAGGCGGATACGAGCAGTACTTC
TRBV9	NA	few	TRBJ2-5	CASSVGDTLQETQYF	TGTGCCAGCAGCGTAGGGGACACCCTCCAAGAGACCCAGTACTTC
TRBV7-9	NA	NA	TRBJ2-5	CASSLGGDYQETQYF	TGTGCCAGCAGTCTCGGAGGGGACTACCAAGAGACCCAGTACTTC
TRBV20-1	TRBD2	few	TRBJ2-4	CSARVSSGGTLAKNIQYF	TGCAGTGCTAGAGTTTCTAGCGGGGGTACCTTGGCCAAAAACATTCAGTACTTC
TRBV19	NA	NA	TRBJ1-1	CASSHSTNTEAFF	TGTGCCAGTAGCCACAGTACGAACACTGAAGCTTTCTTT
TRBV9	NA	few	TRBJ1-1	CASSVAGFDTEAFF	TGTGCCAGCAGCGTAGCGGGGTTTGACACTGAAGCTTTCTTT
TRBV7-3	NA	NA	TRBJ1-1	CASSQDPKFEAFF	TGTGCCAGCAGCCAAGACCCTAAGTTTGAAGCTTTCTTT
TRBV29-1	NA	few	TRBJ2-3	CSGAPGASTDTQYF	TGCAGCGGTGCCCCCGGGGCTAGCACAGATACGCAGTATTTT
TRBV13	NA	NA	TRBJ2-1	CASSSDRSEQFF	TGTGCCAGCAGCTCCGACAGGAGCGAGCAGTTCTTC
TRBV28	NA	NA	TRBJ2-7	CASSPWTAYEQYF	TGTGCCAGCAGTCCCTGGACAGCCTACGAGCAGTACTTC
TRBV27	NA	few	TRBJ1-5	CASSLQGRRNQPQHF	TGTGCCAGCAGTCTACAGGGTCGCCGCAATCAGCCCCAGCATTTT
TRBV9	NA	NA	TRBJ1-2	CASSAALGLGGYTF	TGTGCCAGCAGCGCTGCGTTGGGGTTGGGTGGCTACACCTTC
TRBV20-1	TRBD2	few	TRBJ2-7	CSGEGSYSYEQYF	TGCAGTGGGGAGGGGTCGTACTCCTACGAGCAGTACTTC
TRBV27	NA	few	TRBJ1-2	CASSPGGANGYTF	TGTGCCAGCAGTCCCGGGGGGGCGAATGGCTACACCTTC
TRBV7-9	NA	NA	TRBJ1-6	CASSSTIGEVSPLHF	TGTGCCAGCAGCTCGACGATTGGGGAAGTGTCACCCCTCCACTTT
TRBV27	NA	NA	TRBJ1-2	CASSLSTGAGWDYTF	TGTGCCAGCAGTTTATCGACAGGCGCGGGATGGGACTACACCTTC
TRBV4-1	TRBD1	NA	TRBJ2-1	CASSQEGTGFSYNEQFF	TGCGCCAGCAGCCAAGAGGGGACAGGTTTTTCATACAATGAGCAGTTCTTC
TRBV9	TRBD1	NA	TRBJ1-6	CASTETGGGNSPLHF	TGTGCCAGCACCGAGACAGGGGGCGGTAATTCACCCCTCCACTTT
TRBV13	TRBD1	NA	TRBJ1-1	CASSSRDRESEAFF	TGTGCCAGCAGCTCAAGGGACAGGGAATCTGAAGCTTTCTTT
TRBV6-1	NA	NA	TRBJ2-1	CASSEYYEQFF	TGTGCCAGCAGTGAATACTATGAGCAGTTCTTC
TRBV19	NA	few	TRBJ2-1	CASSTPGENEQFF	TGTGCCAGTAGTACCCCCGGGGAGAATGAGCAGTTCTTC
TRBV5-6	NA	once	TRBJ2-2	CASSLAPANTGELFF	TGTGCCAGCAGCTTGGCCCCGGCGAACACCGGGGAGCTGTTTTTT
TRBV24-1	TRBD1	NA	TRBJ2-7	CATSEGIAGTASYEQYF	TGTGCCACCAGTGAAGGGATAGCCGGGACAGCCTCCTACGAGCAGTACTTC
TRBV30	TRBD1	NA	TRBJ2-1	CAWIEGGDEQFF	TGTGCCTGGATCGAAGGGGGCGATGAGCAGTTCTTC
TRBV27	NA	few	TRBJ2-7	CASSIRGESAYEQYF	TGTGCCAGCAGTATACGCGGGGAATCGGCCTACGAGCAGTACTTC
TRBV27	NA	few	TRBJ2-1	CASSDEGLSYNEQFF	TGTGCCAGCAGTGATGAGGGGCTCTCCTACAATGAGCAGTTCTTC
TRBV2	TRBD1	NA	TRBJ2-7	CASSATGMLYEWQYF	TGTGCCAGCAGCGCGACAGGGATGCTCTACGAGTGGCAGTACTTC
TRBV7-9	NA	few	TRBJ2-4	CASSLELGENIQYF	TGTGCCAGCAGCTTAGAACTAGGGGAAAACATTCAGTACTTC
TRBV5-1	NA	few	TRBJ1-1	CASSFDGTEAFF	TGCGCCAGCAGCTTTGACGGCACTGAAGCTTTCTTT
TRBV20-1	NA	few	TRBJ2-1	CSAKRRELAYNEQFF	TGCAGTGCTAAGCGACGAGAGTTGGCCTACAATGAGCAGTTCTTC